Shown below are 22 T cell receptor beta chains from a single sample sequenced in a study of T cell repertoires in cytomegalovirus infection (dated by TCRdb to about 2019). These receptors' targets are unknown. According to the study, the label for this sample's treatment or condition signals: in vitro stimulation with specific CMV peptide epitopes to enrich CMV-specific T cells. TCRdb lists the instrument as Illumina HiSeq 1500. The public sequencing data were trimmed at Q25 with fastp and processed into clonotypes with MiXCR by TCRdb, which kept only in-frame beta chains. When rows share a CDR3 protein, they turn into one entry using the most common DNA and genes. Within this sample are about 830,000 distinct CDR3 sequences, with 30% to 35% of them counted one time only. The ten largest clonotypes hold 9.5% to 15% of the sample. The specimen was cultured CD8+ T cells from PBMCs, collected from culture after CMV antigen stimulation. The receptors originated from a human donor in good health (CMV status not recorded). Some clones in this sample may be carry-over from other donors' samples.

The sample holds many counts of this clonotype. The rearrangement links TRBV2 to TRBJ1-2, with D hard to call. V lost 7 bases and J 3 bases, leaving 12 bases between the germline ends. In germline, CDR1 is SNHLY, CDR2 FYNNEI. The CDR3 loop spans 13 amino acids. The CDR3 is CASKKGVDYGYTF. The CDR3 region has the DNA TGTGCCAGCAAAAAGGGCGTGGACTATGGCTACACCTTC.

This clonotype has at least ten counts. J is TRBJ1-1 and V is TRBV6-1, with D unresolved. The CDR3 totals 12 residues. V was cut by 1 base and J by 4 bases, with 4 bases left in between. The germline V gene encodes CDR1 MNHNS and CDR2 SASEGT. CDR3 sequence reads: CASSEGGTEAFF. CDR3 DNA: TGTGCCAGCAGTGAAGGGGGCACTGAAGCTTTCTTT.

V and J are TRBV28 and TRBJ1-4; 8 bases line up with TRBD1. In germline, CDR1 is MDHEN, CDR2 SYDVKM. This CDR3 is 17 amino acids long. V lost 7 bases, J lost 6 bases, and 16 bases stayed unmatched. The CDR3 spells CASTSIWRPTGDEKLFF. In nucleotides, the CDR3 is TGTGCCAGCACCTCTATATGGAGGCCGACAGGGGATGAAAAACTGTTTTTT.

This clonotype has only a few counts. This chain uses TRBV6-6 with TRBJ2-5, with D hard to call. The germline V gene has CDR1 MNHNY and CDR2 SVGAGI (reference sequence). This CDR3 contains 13 residues. Trimming cost V 2 bases and J 5 bases, with 9 bases left between them. In DNA form, the CDR3 reads TGTGCCAGCAGTTACAGGCCCTCGGAGACCCAGTACTTC. It specifies CASSYRPSETQYF.

The J gene is TRBJ2-2, the V gene TRBV7-2; D uncertain. The germline V gene has CDR1 SGHTA and CDR2 FQGNSA. V gave up 1 base and J gave up 5 bases, with 11 bases separating them. CDR3 length: 15 residues. CDR3 coding DNA: TGTGCCAGCAGCTTAGGGCTAGAGTGGACCGGGGAGCTGTTTTTT. Translated, it gives CASSLGLEWTGELFF.

This clonotype was seen only a few times. The rearrangement joins TRBV28 to TRBJ2-4; 8 nucleotides match TRBD2. Germline V gene sequence: CDR1 MDHEN, CDR2 SYDVKM. The CDR3 is 17 amino acids. The J segment lost 0 bases and the V segment lost 3 bases, leaving 7 bases of the junction unmatched. This chain's CDR3 is CASSLGGGRLAKNIQYF. CDR3 coding DNA: TGTGCCAGCAGTTTGGGCGGGGGGAGGTTAGCCAAAAACATTCAGTACTTC.

Ten or more counts support this clonotype. This sequence joins TRBV7-8 and TRBJ2-6; 7 bases agree with TRBD1. After removal of 5 bases from V and 0 bases from J, the junction contained 10 bases not matched to a gene. The CDR3 spans 18 residues. CDR1 is SGHVS and CDR2 is FQNEAQ in the germline V gene. The CDR3 protein is CASSIQDRLLSGANVLTF. In DNA form, the CDR3 reads TGTGCCAGCAGCATACAGGACAGGCTCCTCTCTGGGGCCAACGTCCTGACTTTC.

This chain joins TRBV15 and TRBJ2-1, with 9 bases matching TRBD1. There are 15 residues in the CDR3. Trimming took 3 bases from V and 8 from J; bases not matched to a gene: 8. CDR1 is LNHNV, CDR2 YYDKDF, per germline (reference sequence). The CDR3 nucleotides read TGTGCCACCAGCAGGACGGGACAGGGAATATATGAGCAGTTCTTC. This gives the protein CATSRTGQGIYEQFF.

J is TRBJ2-2 and V is TRBV27, with 9 bases lining up with TRBD1. This CDR3 region has 14 residues. Germline V gene data show CDR1 as MNHEY and CDR2 as SMNVEV (reference sequence). Losses at the gene ends were 10 bases for V and 6 bases for J; bases not matched to a gene: 9. CDR3 in DNA: TGTGCCACGCGAACAGGGGGCGCGTCCGGGGAGCTGTTTTTT. Translated, it gives CATRTGGASGELFF.

This chain connects TRBV3-1 to TRBJ2-2; TRBD2 agrees at 7 bases. The CDR3 contains 16 residues. CDR1 LGHDT and CDR2 YNNKEL come from the germline V gene (reference sequence). The junction had 13 bases not matched to a gene; V was cut back by 8 bases and J by 4 bases. The CDR3 bases are TGTGCCAGCCGCCGTCGGAGCGGGGATGGCACCGGGGAGCTGTTTTTT. It specifies CASRRRSGDGTGELFF.

This clonotype appeared a few times. This sequence joins TRBV6-2 or TRBV6-3 and TRBJ2-7, with TRBD2 identical over 7 bases. J was trimmed by 6 bases and V by 4 bases; bases with no gene match: 0. This CDR3 is 11 amino acids long. Germline loops: CDR1 MNHEY, CDR2 SVGEGT. The CDR3 region is CASSWEGEQYV. CDR3 sequence (DNA): TGTGCCAGCAGTTGGGAGGGCGAGCAGTACGTC.

This clonotype was seen only a few times. The V gene is TRBV12-3 or TRBV12-4, the J gene TRBJ1-2, with 11 bases fitting TRBD1. The CDR3 is 18 residues long. Losses at the gene ends were 3 bases for V and 4 bases for J; bases not matched to a gene: 13. The CDR3 spells CASSFITADRGRSYGYTF. CDR3 DNA: TGTGCCAGCAGTTTCATAACCGCGGACAGGGGGCGATCCTATGGCTACACCTTC.

This clonotype appeared a few times. The rearrangement links TRBV29-1 to TRBJ2-5; 10 bases fit TRBD2. Germline CDR1 is SQVTM and CDR2 is ANQGSEA. V shed 7 bases, J shed 5 bases, and the junction held 7 bases outside the gene matches. This CDR3 has 13 amino acids. The DNA of the CDR3 is TGCAGCGCGACCGGACTAGCGGAGGAGACCCAGTACTTC. Protein product: CSATGLAEETQYF.

The genes are TRBV18 and TRBJ1-1, with D possibly being TRBD1 (6 bases). The V gene's germline CDR1 is KGHSH and CDR2 LQKENI. V lost 3 bases to trimming and J lost 6 bases, with 11 bases between them. The CDR3 runs 13 residues. The CDR3 DNA follows: TGTGCCAGCTCACCTAGGGGGTGGGCTGAAGCTTTCTTT. Translated: CASSPRGWAEAFF.

The genes are TRBV19 and TRBJ2-1; no clear D. The CDR3 runs to 11 residues. Trimming removed 4 bases from V and 10 bases from J, with 8 bases in between. Germline CDR1 LNHDA, CDR2 SQIVND (reference sequence). The CDR3 is CASSTGPEQFF. Written as DNA, the CDR3 is TGTGCCAGTAGTACAGGTCCCGAGCAGTTCTTC.

The chain has TRBV4-1 and TRBJ1-1, with D possibly TRBD1 on 5 matching bases. The V end lost 7 bases, the J end lost 1 base, and 7 bases lay between the germline ends. Per germline, CDR1 MGHRA and CDR2 YSYEKL. CDR3 length: 12 residues. The CDR3 region is CASKGRNTEAFF. The CDR3 bases are TGCGCCAGCAAGGGACGGAACACTGAAGCTTTCTTT.

The chain links TRBV6-1 to TRBJ2-1, with D unresolved. This CDR3 comprises 15 residues. Between the trimmed V and J ends, which lost 4 bases and 9 bases, there was a span of 19 bases. Germline values: CDR1 MNHNS, CDR2 SASEGT. Written as DNA, the CDR3 is TGTGCCAGCAGTGTCCAGGACGAATGGGGTTTTGAGCAGTTCTTC. It is translated as CASSVQDEWGFEQFF.

The genes are TRBV6-1 and TRBJ2-2; 8 nucleotides line up with TRBD1. Germline CDR1 and CDR2: MNHNS and SASEGT. This CDR3 has 15 amino acids. The junction had 2 bases not matched to a gene; V was cut back by 4 bases and J by 1 base. The chain's CDR3 is CASSARGRNTGELFF. The CDR3 DNA reads as TGTGCCAGCAGTGCCAGGGGGCGGAACACCGGGGAGCTGTTTTTT.

This chain uses TRBV5-5 with TRBJ2-7; D is unresolved. Germline V gene lookup returns CDR1 SGHKS and CDR2 YYEKEE (reference sequence). The CDR3 covers 15 residues. V was clipped by 0 bases and J by 5 bases, with 15 bases between them. Written as DNA, the CDR3 is TGTGCCAGCAGCTTGGAAACGGGCCCACTCGACGAGCAGTACTTC. Amino acid sequence: CASSLETGPLDEQYF.

The chain is built from TRBV12-3 or TRBV12-4 and TRBJ1-4; 8 bases agree with TRBD1. The CDR3 extends over 14 amino acids. V lost 7 bases, J lost 4 bases, and 5 bases stayed unmatched. CDR3 nucleotides: TGTGCCAGCAAAACAGGGGGGATTAATGAAAAACTGTTTTTT. Protein: CASKTGGINEKLFF.

This clonotype turned up a few times. The J gene is TRBJ1-2, the V gene TRBV27; no firm D call. The V gene's germline CDR1 is MNHEY and CDR2 SMNVEV (reference sequence). The CDR3 loop spans 14 amino acids. Trimming cost V 6 bases and J 11 bases, with 22 bases left between them. Here the CDR3 DNA reads TGTGCCAGCAGCCCCCCAAGGGCCCTTGGTGGTTACACCTTC. Protein: CASSPPRALGGYTF.

Only a few counts were recorded for this clonotype. The gene calls are TRBV7-8 and TRBJ2-1, with 10 bases matching TRBD2. There are 15 residues in the CDR3. The trim removed 0 bases at V and 8 bases at J, leaving 4 bases unmatched. Germline V gene lookup returns CDR1 SGHVS and CDR2 FQNEAQ. The DNA for the CDR3 is TGTGCCAGCAGCTTAGCGCGCCTAGCGGGGGATGAGCAGTTCTTC. It specifies CASSLARLAGDEQFF.